This is a list of T cell receptor beta chains from one sample in a study of radiation and T cells in renal cell carcinoma. Clones were sequenced by immunoSEQ multiplex PCR, and TCRdb holds only the in-frame ones, with some missing. Here the sample spans fewer than 200,000 clones, approximately 90% being singletons. Sequenced here: blood, sampled from a patient whose treatment included radiotherapy and nephrectomy. The source is a woman aged 50 to 60 with renal cell carcinoma. Both conserved end residues are part of each CDR3. Fields, in order: V gene, J gene, CDR3 protein.

TRBV9,TRBJ1-1,CASSLTTGNTEAFF
TRBV10-3,TRBJ2-5,CAISSGGAEETQYF
TRBV7-7,TRBJ2-2,CASSRLAGVFGELFF
TRBV5-6,TRBJ2-7,CASSYLLYEQYF
TRBV6-1,TRBJ2-5,CASSDLRSETQYF
TRBV19,TRBJ2-7,CASSIRPTTTFYEQYF
TRBV5-6,TRBJ2-1,CASSSVRGGVYNEQFF
TRBV7-2,TRBJ2-3,CASSLTAGTDTQYF
TRBV30,TRBJ2-2,CAWSGLPNTGELFF
TRBV10-3,TRBJ2-7,CAISPTLDSYEQYF
TRBV5-1,TRBJ2-7,CASSLEKGSYEQYF
TRBV6-1,TRBJ2-5,CASRPGLAGSKTQYF
TRBV4-1,TRBJ2-3,CASSQSLAGGTDTQYF
TRBV15,TRBJ1-4,CATSDWTTNEKLFF
TRBV2,.,CASRGQGSYEQYF
TRBV7-2,TRBJ2-3,CASSKDHTDTQYF
TRBV9,TRBJ2-7,CASSSQPGQGLEQYF
TRBV20-1,TRBJ2-3,CSGVSTDTQYF
TRBV7-2,TRBJ1-1,CASSFALQGNTEAFF
TRBV6-5,TRBJ1-6,CASSTGQINSPLHF
TRBV5-5,TRBJ2-5,CASSPRAAQETQYF
TRBV5-5,TRBJ1-1,CASSAGHNTEAFF
TRBV5-1,TRBJ2-3,CASSSSTDTQYF
TRBV5-4,TRBJ1-2,CASSLEADRGYGYTF
TRBV10-3,TRBJ2-7,CAIKSEGASLYEQYF